This section outlines one T cell receptor beta chain sequence together with its context. This sample is drawn from a study of blood T cell repertoires in COVID-19. Across the study: Collection of acute and convalescent COVID-19 samples took place in the United States, Italy and Spain. Nucleic acid was either cDNA or gDNA, and it came from T cells, B-cell-depleted T cells, or PBMCs.

The CDR3 has 14 amino acids. CDR1 and CDR2 (germline): MNHEY, SMNVEV (reference sequence). Trimming removed 5 bases at V and 0 bases at J, with 10 bases between. The protocol was immunoSEQ multiplex PCR, while the TCRdb copy is restricted to in-frame clones and leaves out a portion. The sample includes 35,000 to 45,000 clones, approximately 86% of them seen just once. The J gene is TRBJ1-1, the V gene TRBV27, with D uncertain. Sequencing was carried out using peripheral blood. The source of this sequence is a human donor in a cohort sampled during active COVID-19. CDR3 residues: CASSPRAMNTEAFF. In DNA form, the CDR3 reads TGTGCCAGCAGTCCCAGAGCGATGAACACTGAAGCTTTCTTT.